This T cell receptor (beta chain) came from a study of shared clonotypes between healthy human individuals (dated by TCRdb to between 2020 and 2021). For context, the study as a whole: The cohort included three men and two women between 18 and 49 years of age. For each donor, CD4 naive and CD4 memory were each run on three plates, CD8 naive on two plates, and CD8 memory on one plate. Blood TCR repertoires of a handful of healthy adults were deeply sequenced to estimate repertoire size and the extent of clonotype sharing between individuals. To increase sequencing depth and limit assay-specific biases, different laboratories used diverse techniques to prepare libraries and sequence TCR repertoires. Between about 0.8 and 9 billion PBMCs per donor were obtained by leukapheresis. Broad study findings and their caveats: Incomplete sequencing was indicated by rarefaction of sorted-subset datasets, despite the large sequencing depth. Sampling was restricted to blood, and TCR repertoires in tissues likely differ from the TCR repertoires found in blood. Higher generation probabilities were observed for clonotypes shared by all four sorted-subset donors than for non-shared clonotypes. Naive subsets generally had larger estimated clonotype richness than memory subsets. Based on pairwise subsampling, the degree of clonotype sharing among donors was expected to be affected by sequencing depth. About 5% of naive CD4, 3.5% of naive CD8, 2% to 2.5% of memory CD4, and 0.4% of memory CD8 clonotypes were shared across a few donors. The genetic and exposure-history diversity represented was limited by the small number of donors.

Using the deep immunoSEQ assay, TCR CDR3 regions were amplified from genomic DNA by multiplex PCR. For each cell subset, the extracted genomic DNA was distributed evenly across all wells of several immunoSEQ 96-well plates, and each plate served as one replicate. For sorted subsets, each replicate PCR was loaded with approximately 200 ng genomic DNA, equivalent to 30,000 to 35,000 T cell genomes. Purified libraries were measured with a Qubit 3.0 fluorometer, size-checked on a Bioanalyzer 2100, and measured again with the KAPA Library Quantification kit. A separate single-read 150-cycle Illumina NextSeq 550 flow cell was used to sequence each immunoSEQ 96-well plate. From the authors' description of their analysis: Because only junctional sequences without quality scores were contained in the immunoSEQ output, filtering matching that applied to full-length reads could not be performed. Sequences were annotated with PyIR, a Python wrapper for IgBLAST v1.9, using IMGT germline references to assign V/J genes and CDR3. Reads were filtered out if the reads had weak V/J assignments (E-value above 1e-6), no CDR3, stop codons, out-of-frame junctions, or ambiguous translated residues. V3J clonotypes were defined as sequences sharing the same inferred V gene, J gene, and CDR3 amino acid sequence. The percentage overlap between two repertoires was calculated by dividing the number of shared unique clonotypes by the size of the smaller repertoire. Repertoire richness was assessed with RTK rarefaction, the Chao1 estimator, and Recon v2.1 estimates of unobserved clonotypes. For all TCRbeta clonotypes obtained by the gDNA method from four donors, generation probabilities were computed with OLGA. TCRdb provides this immuneACCESS table in a form limited to in-frame rearrangements. Some clones are lacking; in checked studies, under half of them reflect an unresolved V gene, and why the rest are absent is not known. Clonal size and the V and J genes are those of that table, whereas D and trimming came from the DNA. In this sample the table shows over 850,000 clones, 75% to 85% of which occur a single time. Of the sample, roughly 0.62% is held by the ten largest clones.

Donors were healthy HIV-negative adults with no recently reported acute infections or vaccinations. Every donor was a Caucasian adult living in Nashville, Tennessee, USA. CD4+ T cells were enriched by magnetic negative selection, after which naive cells were positively selected on CD45RA and the negative fraction was taken as the memory subset. Blood was obtained by leukapheresis, after which PBMCs were separated by Ficoll-Histopaque density gradient centrifugation and cryopreserved in liquid nitrogen vapor phase. Purity and quantity of every magnetically sorted T cell population were checked by analytical flow cytometry. Each sorted fraction had its genomic DNA isolated and then quantified by UV absorbance on a Nanodrop 2000c. Spanning cysteine to phenylalanine, the CDR3 consists of 15 amino acids. Just the 45-base CDR3 DNA is kept, in frame starting at base 1. The germline V gene (reference sequence) gives CDR1 as LNHDA and CDR2 as SQIVND. The junction carries 9 bases between V and J, which are trimmed by 0 bases and 0 bases respectively.

To note about this clone: Its antigen has not been determined. Base qualities are not provided; no much larger clone lies one nucleotide away.

Here the chain combines TRBV19 and TRBJ2-7, with the D call tentatively TRBD1 or TRBD2, each fitting 5 bases. The TCR originated in a man aged 18 to 29 in good health. Some clones in this sample may be carry-over from other donors' samples. Specimen: memory CD4+ T cells from PBMCs. The cell subset or site label, read with the paper, signifies: CD45RA-negative fraction. The CDR3 protein is CASSIEGVSSYEQYF. The DNA sequence is TGTGCCAGTAGTATAGAGGGGGTTTCCTCCTACGAGCAGTACTTC.